A single sample is the source of the 13 T cell receptor beta chains below, sequenced in a study of patients and donors after allogeneic stem cell transplantation. TCRdb recomputed calls from the RT-PCR reads with MiXCR, one row per CDR3 protein. The repertoire consists of about 7,600 distinct CDR3 sequences, with 11% occurring once and the leading ten covering 52%. Sequenced input: blood, either unsorted or a sorted T cell fraction (not recorded which). The source of these receptors is a human donor who was either an allogeneic HSCT recipient or a stem cell or donor lymphocyte infusion donor (not recorded which). It is not recorded whose cells these are; they may come from a transplant donor.

This clonotype was seen ten or more times. V and J are TRBV6-5 and TRBJ2-7; either TRBD1 or TRBD2 may supply D (5 bases each). V gave up 4 bases and J gave up 0 bases, with 13 bases separating them. This CDR3 has 15 amino acids. Per germline, CDR1 MNHEY and CDR2 SVGAGI. This CDR3 reads CASSSAGQGSYEQYF. In DNA form, the CDR3 reads TGTGCCAGCAGTTCTGCGGGTCAGGGCTCCTACGAGCAGTACTTC.

This clonotype was observed many times. The chain joins TRBV6-6 to TRBJ1-2, with 7 bases that match TRBD1. The V gene's germline CDR1 is MNHNY and CDR2 SVGAGI (reference sequence). J gave up 7 bases and V 3 bases, and 11 bases lay outside the gene matches. This CDR3 is built from 15 residues. CDR3 sequence: CASSYGQAGLGGYTF. The CDR3 DNA reads as TGTGCCAGCAGTTATGGACAGGCAGGTTTGGGTGGCTACACCTTC.

The chain carries TRBV3-1 and TRBJ2-5; TRBD2 matches at 10 bases. The V segment lost 4 bases and the J segment 1 base; nucleotides outside the gene matches: 6. Germline V gives CDR1 LGHDT, CDR2 YNNKEL (reference sequence). This CDR3 has 16 residues. The CDR3 region has the DNA TGTGCCAGCAGCCGCAGTGTAGCGGGGGGCCAAGAGACCCAGTACTTC. Translating gives CASSRSVAGGQETQYF.

This clonotype was recorded a few times. In nucleotides, the CDR3 is TGTGCCAGCAGACCTACAGGGGGCTCAGAAGCTTTCTTT. Translated: CASRPTGGSEAFF. The chain combines TRBV11-2 with TRBJ1-1; TRBD1 agrees at 9 bases. After removal of 6 bases from V and 8 bases from J, the junction contained 7 bases not matched to a gene. Germline loops: CDR1 SGHAT, CDR2 FQNNGV. The CDR3 is made up of 13 amino acids.

This clonotype has a handful of counts. V and J are TRBV6-1 and TRBJ1-2, with 8 bases matching TRBD1. Germline V gene data show CDR1 as MNHNS and CDR2 as SASEGT. Trimming cost V 6 bases and J 3 bases; bases outside gene matches: 3. The CDR3 length is 13 residues. The CDR3 reads CASRVDRDYGYTF. CDR3 bases: TGTGCCAGCAGGGTGGACAGGGACTATGGCTACACCTTC.

The chain is built from TRBV5-1 and TRBJ2-3; D tentatively fits TRBD1 or TRBD2 (5 bases each). Trimming removed 4 bases from V and 4 bases from J, with 16 bases in between. The CDR3 extends over 15 amino acids. Germline V lookup: CDR1 SGHRS, CDR2 YFSETQ. Here the CDR3 reads CASSGQRGSADTQYF. The CDR3 DNA reads TGCGCCAGCAGCGGGCAGAGGGGAAGCGCAGATACGCAGTATTTT.

The V and J genes are TRBV7-2 and TRBJ2-6; D call uncertain. Per germline, CDR1 SGHTA and CDR2 FQGNSA. This CDR3 is built from 14 residues. V lost 6 bases to trimming and J lost 1 base, with 7 bases between them. DNA for the CDR3: TGTGCCAGCAGTCAACGATCTGGGGCCAACGTCCTGACTTTC. Its translation: CASSQRSGANVLTF.

This clonotype was seen only a few times. This rearrangement joins TRBV6-5 to TRBJ2-5; 7 bases match TRBD1. Per germline, CDR1 MNHEY and CDR2 SVGAGI. The CDR3 sequence is 13 residues long. V lost 6 bases and J lost 0; bases outside the gene matches: 1. The CDR3 DNA reads TGTGCCAGCAGGGACAGGAACCAAGAGACCCAGTACTTC. Translating gives CASRDRNQETQYF.

This clonotype was seen repeatedly, ten times or more. This chain links TRBV5-1 with TRBJ1-1; D call uncertain. The CDR3 runs 15 residues. V was cut by 0 bases and J by 0 bases, with 9 bases left in between. Germline V gene data show CDR1 as SGHRS and CDR2 as YFSETQ. The CDR3 DNA reads as TGCGCCAGCAGCTTGGTGGCCGTTATGAACACTGAAGCTTTCTTT. Translation gives CASSLVAVMNTEAFF.

This clonotype was seen a handful of times. CDR3 protein: CAWTPSVRGSLEAFF. CDR3 sequence (DNA): TGTGCCTGGACACCGTCCGTCCGGGGCTCACTTGAAGCTTTCTTT. V and J are TRBV30 and TRBJ1-1, with a tentative D call TRBD1 (5 bases). Germline CDR1 reads GTSNPN; CDR2 reads SVGIG (reference sequence). V lost 4 bases and J lost 7, with 22 bases in between. This CDR3 comprises 15 residues.

With respect to this clonotype: It is likely a read error, because the conserved phenylalanine at the end of the CDR3 is missing. The V call is TRBV5-4, the J call TRBJ2-7, with no clear D. Trimming took 4 bases from V and 0 from J, leaving 23 bases between them. The CDR3 is made up of 18 amino acids. Germline V gives CDR1 SGHNT, CDR2 YYREEE (reference sequence). The CDR3 is CASSPQIRTVGSSYEQYL. In nucleotides, the CDR3 is TGTGCCAGCAGCCCCCAAATCCGGACGGTCGGTTCCTCCTACGAGCAGTACTTG.

This clonotype has just a few counts. The CDR3 coding sequence is TGTGCCAGCTCACCACGGGGTGGGGACACTGAAGCTTTCTTT. It yields the protein CASSPRGGDTEAFF. The rearrangement uses TRBV18 and TRBJ1-1; D is uncertain. The germline V gene encodes CDR1 KGHSH and CDR2 LQKENI. V was trimmed by 1 base and J by 3 bases, leaving 9 bases between them. This CDR3 contains 14 residues.

CDR3 in amino acids: CASSSKGSGANVLTF. The DNA of the CDR3 is TGTGCCAGCAGCTCTAAGGGTTCTGGGGCCAACGTCCTGACTTTC. The chain uses TRBV7-2 and TRBJ2-6; no firm D call. Germline loops: CDR1 SGHTA, CDR2 FQGNSA. The ends were cut back, 4 bases at V and 1 base at J, with 8 bases in the middle. The CDR3 sequence is 15 residues long.